Following are 25 T cell receptor beta chains from one sample sequenced in a study of blood T cells in healthy people across ages. Using a J-beta primer mix together with a sample-barcoded 5' primer, a second PCR was run for about 6 to 11 cycles. One entry per CDR3 protein results from TCRdb running MiXCR on the 5' RACE reads. The data show 550,000 to 750,000 distinct CDR3 sequences, roughly 21% seen once. Material for sequencing was blood. The receptors derive from a man aged 70 or older in good health.

Points on this clonotype: Being one base from a much bigger clone, this may be a read error. This is likely a read error, given that the CDR3 carries no conserved phenylalanine or tryptophan at its end. V is TRBV20-1 and J is TRBJ2-7; D may be TRBD1 (6 bases). CDR1 DFQATT and CDR2 SNEGSKA come from the germline V gene (reference sequence). The V end lost 5 bases, the J end lost 3 bases, and 14 bases lay between the germline ends. The CDR3 covers 13 residues. The CDR3: CSASRGSGYEQYL. DNA of the CDR3: TGCAGTGCTTCCAGGGGTTCGGGCTACGAGCAGTACCTC.

This clonotype was seen only a few times. V gene TRBV5-4 combines with J gene TRBJ2-1, with 8 bases matching TRBD1. Germline CDR1 and CDR2: SGHNT and YYREEE (reference sequence). With V trimmed by 0 bases and J by 8 bases, 13 bases remained unmatched. This CDR3 is 17 amino acids long. DNA for the CDR3: TGTGCCAGCAGCTTGGGTCCTTACACAGGGGGTGGGGATGAGCAGTTCTTC. It specifies CASSLGPYTGGGDEQFF.

This clonotype has more than one count but fewer than ten. This rearrangement joins TRBV6-5 to TRBJ2-5; D possibly matches TRBD1 or TRBD2 (5 bases each). The CDR3 is 16 residues long. Per the germline V gene, CDR1 is MNHEY and CDR2 is SVGAGI. With 2 bases removed from V and 2 bases from J, the gap between germline ends came to 15 bases. This chain's CDR3 is CASSYTGTSGQETQYF. The CDR3 nucleotides are TGTGCCAGCAGTTACACCGGGACCTCGGGTCAAGAGACCCAGTACTTC.

This sequence joins TRBV5-1 and TRBJ2-3; possible D gene TRBD2, 5 bases. Germline V CDR1 and CDR2: SGHRS, YFSETQ. The CDR3 covers 15 residues. With 0 bases removed from V and 4 bases from J, the gap between germline ends came to 12 bases. CDR3 amino acids: CASSLVAGTSDTQYF. The CDR3 nucleotides read TGCGCCAGCAGCTTGGTCGCGGGTACCTCAGATACGCAGTATTTT.

The J gene is TRBJ2-7, the V gene TRBV5-1; tentative D call: TRBD1 (6 bases). V lost 3 bases to trimming and J lost 3 bases, with 13 bases between them. Germline-derived CDR1 and CDR2 are SGHRS and YFSETQ. This CDR3 contains 14 residues. The DNA for the CDR3 is TGCGCCAGCAGCTCACAGGGATCTAACTACGAGCAGTACTTC. This codes for CASSSQGSNYEQYF.

This clonotype appeared a few times. The V call is TRBV28, the J call TRBJ2-2; D gene ambiguous. CDR1 and CDR2 from the germline V gene are MDHEN and SYDVKM. The CDR3 is 12 residues long. V dropped 7 bases and J dropped 6 bases, with 9 bases sitting between them. The DNA for the CDR3 is TGTGCCAGCACCTCTTTTGCCGGGGAGCTGTTTTTT. Translation gives CASTSFAGELFF.

The V and J genes are TRBV28 and TRBJ1-4; TRBD1 matches 9 bases. Germline CDR1 reads MDHEN; CDR2 reads SYDVKM. This CDR3 contains 15 residues. V shed 3 bases and J 4 bases; nucleotides not matched to a gene: 3. The CDR3 loop is CASSFRQGGNEKLFF. The CDR3 DNA reads TGTGCCAGCAGTTTTAGACAGGGGGGTAATGAAAAACTGTTTTTT. Variable domain in full (rest from reference TRBV28 and TRBJ1-4): DVKVTQSSRYLVKRTGEKVFLECVQDMDHENMFWYRQDPGLGLRLIYFSYDVKMKEKGDIPEGYSVSREKKERFSLILESASTNQTSMYLCASSFRQGGNEKLFFGSGTQLSVL.

This clonotype was seen a single time. CDR3 coding DNA: TGTGCCAGCAGCACCAGGACTAGCGGGAATACGCAGTATTTT. Its protein product is CASSTRTSGNTQYF. This sequence joins TRBV9 and TRBJ2-3; the match to TRBD2 covers 12 bases. Germline assignment: CDR1 SGDLS and CDR2 YYNGEE. The CDR3 spans 14 residues. Trimming removed 4 bases from V and 7 bases from J; junction bases left unmatched: 4. The entire variable domain, with the rest obtained from reference TRBV9 and TRBJ2-3, is as follows: DSGVTQTPKHLITATGQRVTLRCSPRSGDLSVYWYQQSLDQGLQFLIQYYNGEERAKGNILERFSAQQFPDLHSELNLSSLELGDSALYFCASSTRTSGNTQYFGPGTRLTVL.

This chain joins TRBV5-1 and TRBJ2-7; no firm D call. Trimming stripped 0 bases from V and 4 bases from J, with 20 bases between. The CDR3 runs 17 residues. Germline V gene sequence: CDR1 SGHRS, CDR2 YFSETQ. The chain's CDR3 is CASSLVRPDLSAYEQYF. CDR3 coding DNA: TGCGCCAGCAGCTTGGTGAGGCCCGATCTCTCCGCATACGAGCAGTACTTC.

This clonotype was counted at least ten times. This chain joins TRBV15 and TRBJ1-1; no clear D. This CDR3 has 12 residues. With 1 base removed from V and 7 bases from J, the gap between germline ends came to 7 bases. From germline, CDR1 is LNHNV and CDR2 YYDKDF (reference sequence). CDR3 coding DNA: TGTGCCACCAGCAGAGCGGGAATTGAAGCTTTCTTT. Protein product: CATSRAGIEAFF.

This clonotype was recorded once. The genes are TRBV5-1 and TRBJ1-4; no definite D call. Germline V CDR1 and CDR2: SGHRS, YFSETQ. V lost 1 base to trimming and J lost 6 bases, with 13 bases between them. This CDR3 is 15 amino acids long. The CDR3 nucleotides read TGCGCCAGCAGCTTGTCCAGTCGGAGGGATGAAAAACTGTTTTTT. Residues: CASSLSSRRDEKLFF.

This clonotype came up a few times. V usage is TRBV28 and J usage is TRBJ2-3; 8 bases line up with TRBD1. This CDR3 comprises 17 residues. Trimming removed 5 bases from V and 1 base from J; junction bases left unmatched: 11. Germline V CDR1 and CDR2: MDHEN, SYDVKM. The CDR3 is CASSPPRGQWGTDTQYF. In DNA, the CDR3 is TGTGCCAGCAGTCCCCCCAGGGGGCAATGGGGCACAGATACGCAGTATTTT.

The gene calls are TRBV12-3 or TRBV12-4 and TRBJ1-1; the D gene is possibly TRBD1 (6 bases). V was shortened by 3 bases and J by 1 base, with 18 bases between the two germline ends. The CDR3 runs 17 residues. The CDR3 here is CASSFRAGAQSNTEAFF. The CDR3 region has the DNA TGTGCCAGCAGTTTCCGGGCAGGGGCCCAATCGAACACTGAAGCTTTCTTT.

The chain combines TRBV7-2 with TRBJ2-1, with 9 bases identical to TRBD1. Near its end, the DNA agrees better with TRBJ2-7, so the J call may be wrong. The CDR3 totals 14 residues. CDR1 is SGHTA, CDR2 FQGNSA, per germline. CDR3 amino acids: CASSPDRGRDEQYF. In nucleotides, the CDR3 is TGTGCCAGCAGCCCGGACAGGGGCCGGGACGAGCAGTACTTC.

This clonotype was seen many times. The J gene is TRBJ2-1, the V gene TRBV24-1; D may be TRBD1 (5 bases). V was trimmed by 0 bases and J by 6 bases, leaving 14 bases between them. CDR1 and CDR2 (germline): KGHDR, SFDVKD. This CDR3 is 16 amino acids long. CDR3 DNA sequence: TGTGCCACCAGTGATTTGGGGCAGGGAAAGGGCAATGAGCAGTTCTTC. Encoded protein: CATSDLGQGKGNEQFF.

With regard to this clonotype: The junction departs from the called germline gene at one end, perhaps through a read error. This chain links TRBV12-3 or TRBV12-4 with TRBJ2-3; D may match TRBD1 or TRBD2 (6 bases each). CDR3 length: 13 residues. The DNA for the CDR3 is TGTGCCAGCAGTTACGGGGGCACAGATACGGAGTATTTT. Amino acids: CASSYGGTDTEYF.

V usage is TRBV5-1 and J usage is TRBJ2-7; 7 bases are a match to TRBD2. V dropped 1 base and J dropped 2; count of bases not matched to a gene: 12. The germline V gene has CDR1 SGHRS and CDR2 YFSETQ. The CDR3 is 17 amino acids. The CDR3, as DNA: TGCGCCAGCAGCTTGTCCGGCGGCGGGGGTAACCCCTACGAGCAGTACTTC. It yields the protein CASSLSGGGGNPYEQYF.

This clonotype was detected many times. This chain connects TRBV7-9 to TRBJ1-3; D not certain. Germline CDR1 reads SEHNR; CDR2 reads FQNEAQ (reference sequence). The V gene lost 1 base and the J gene lost 0 bases, with 4 bases spanning the gap. This CDR3 is built from 14 residues. The CDR3 nucleotides are TGTGCCAGCAGCTTAGACGGCTCTGGAAACACCATATATTTT. Translating gives CASSLDGSGNTIYF. Full variable domain (missing parts from reference TRBV7-9 and TRBJ1-3): DTGVSQNPRHKITKRGQNVTFRCDPISEHNRLYWYRQTLGQGPEFLTYFQNEAQLEKSRLLSDRFSAERPKGSFSTLEIQRTEQGDSAMYLCASSLDGSGNTIYFGEGSWLTVV.

This clonotype has a count of ten or more. The chain recombines TRBV18 with TRBJ2-5; no clear D gene. This CDR3 spans 13 amino acids. Germline CDR1 is KGHSH and CDR2 is LQKENI. V gave up 0 bases and J gave up 1 base, with 3 bases separating them. This chain's CDR3 is CASSPPVQETQYF. Written as DNA, the CDR3 is TGTGCCAGCTCACCACCGGTCCAAGAGACCCAGTACTTC.

The chain joins TRBV12-3 or TRBV12-4 to TRBJ1-1, with unresolved D. The CDR3 runs to 13 residues. Trimming left V 4 bases short and J 7 bases short, with 13 bases between. As DNA, the CDR3 is TGTGCCAGCAGTTGGCCAGGCTCCCGTGAAGCTTTCTTT. Amino acid sequence: CASSWPGSREAFF.

On this clonotype: A read error may account for a junction end that differs from germline. The chain recombines TRBV20-1 with TRBJ2-1, with D perhaps matching TRBD2 (6 bases). The CDR3 has 15 amino acids. Germline CDR1 and CDR2: DFQATT and SNEGSKA (reference sequence). This chain's CDR3 is CSARDRRGSYNGQFF. The CDR3 DNA is TGCAGTGCTAGAGATAGGCGGGGCTCCTACAATGGGCAGTTCTTC.

The count of this clonotype is one. The chain combines TRBV7-2 with TRBJ2-7; D might be TRBD1 (5 bases). V was trimmed by 7 bases and J by 4 bases, leaving 20 bases between them. The CDR3 spans 15 residues. Germline assignment: CDR1 SGHTA and CDR2 FQGNSA. The CDR3 region is CASNLKRGAPYEQYF. CDR3 coding DNA: TGTGCCAGCAACCTAAAGCGTGGGGCTCCTTACGAGCAGTACTTC.

The CDR3 loop is CASSQGLAGTQETQYF. In DNA, the CDR3 is TGTGCCAGCAGCCAAGGACTAGCGGGAACTCAAGAGACCCAGTACTTC. This chain links TRBV4-2 with TRBJ2-5, with 11 bases matching TRBD2. The CDR3 has 16 residues. The junction had 3 bases not matched to a gene; V was cut back by 1 base and J by 2 bases. Germline V gene lookup returns CDR1 LGHNA and CDR2 YNFKEQ.

The chain has TRBV12-5 and TRBJ2-1; TRBD2 aligns across 14 bases. From germline, CDR1 is LGHNT and CDR2 FRNRAP. CDR3 length: 16 residues. Trimming cost V 5 bases and J 9 bases; bases outside gene matches: 9. The CDR3 coding sequence is TGTGCTAGTGGTCCGCCGGGACTAGCGGGAGTGGGTGAGCAGTTCTTC. Translating gives CASGPPGLAGVGEQFF.

This clonotype was recorded a few times. The chain has TRBV20-1 and TRBJ1-6; 12 bases match TRBD1. With 1 base clipped from V and 7 bases from J, the junction kept 2 bases outside the gene matches. The CDR3 has 15 amino acids. The V gene's germline CDR1 is DFQATT and CDR2 SNEGSKA (reference sequence). CDR3 sequence: CSARGGQGANSPLHF. CDR3 bases: TGCAGTGCTAGAGGGGGACAGGGGGCGAATTCACCCCTCCACTTT.